This is a list of T cell receptor beta chains from one sample in a study of shared clonotypes between healthy human individuals. Measured with immunoSEQ multiplex PCR; TCRdb has only the in-frame clones, and not every one. The sample includes about 1.5 million clones, 98% of them seen just once. The sequencing sample was made of naive CD4+ T cells sorted from blood. The receptors here all came from a man aged 30 to 45 in good health. The CDR3 runs from the conserved cysteine through the conserved F or W. The order of the fields is CDR3 DNA, CDR3 protein, clone size, D gene, J gene, V gene. The D gene is left open where the match is weak. Some rows mark clone size as missing; the rest say once, few, many or name a class of expanded clone.

TGTGCCAGCAGCTTAGTCAGTCACAATGAGCAGTTCTTC CASSLVSHNEQFF NA NA TRBJ2-1 TRBV11-2
TGTGCCAGCAGTGGGACAGGGGGCAGGAACGAGCAGTACTTC CASSGTGGRNEQYF NA TRBD1 TRBJ2-7 TRBV6-1
TGCGCCAGCAGCCCGGAGGGGGGATCGGCCTACAATGAGCAGTTCTTC CASSPEGGSAYNEQFF NA NA TRBJ2-1 TRBV5-1
TGTGCCAGCAGCGTATTCTCTACGAACACAGATACGCAGTATTTT CASSVFSTNTDTQYF NA NA TRBJ2-3 TRBV9
TGTGCCAGCTCGGGGGCCAGCACAGATACGCAGTATTTT CASSGASTDTQYF NA NA TRBJ2-3 TRBV9
TGTGCCAGCATTGTTATAGGGGAAGCTAACTATGGCTACACCTTC CASIVIGEANYGYTF NA NA TRBJ1-2 TRBV6-1
TGTGCCAGCAGCTTAGCTTGGCCCCAGGGTTGGCAGTACTTC CASSLAWPQGWQYF NA NA TRBJ2-7 TRBV7-2
TGTGCCAGCCGTCTCAGCGGCGGCGAGCAGTACTTC CASRLSGGEQYF NA NA TRBJ2-7 TRBV6-5
TGTGCCAGCAGTCAGACCCTACTAGCGGGGAATTACGAGCAGTACTTC CASSQTLLAGNYEQYF once TRBD2 TRBJ2-7 TRBV27
TGTGCCTGGAGTGGGCTGAATAGCAATCAGCCCCAGCATTTT CAWSGLNSNQPQHF NA NA TRBJ1-5 TRBV30
TGTGCCAGCAGCTTCCCCCGGGGGCATGGTGAGACCCAGTACTTC CASSFPRGHGETQYF NA NA TRBJ2-5 TRBV7-2
TGTGCCAGCAGCGTAGGACAGACTAACACTGAAGCTTTCTTT CASSVGQTNTEAFF NA NA TRBJ1-1 TRBV9
TGTGCCTGGAGTGTAAGAAATGAGCAGTTCTTC CAWSVRNEQFF NA NA TRBJ2-1 TRBV30
TGTGCCAGTAGTACTCTAGCGGGAGGGCCAATCGTTCCCGGGGAGCTGTTTTTT CASSTLAGGPIVPGELFF NA TRBD2 TRBJ2-2 TRBV19
TGTGCCAGCAGTCCCGGAAGGGGCCTAAACTATGGCTACACCTTC CASSPGRGLNYGYTF NA NA TRBJ1-2 TRBV6-1
TGCGCCAGCACAAAGGGGGGCAGTAAGTTTACTGAAGCTTTCTTT CASTKGGSKFTEAFF NA NA TRBJ1-1 TRBV5-1
TGTGCCAGCTCAATTATCGGCGACACCGGGGAGCTGTTTTTT CASSIIGDTGELFF NA NA TRBJ2-2 TRBV18
TGTGCCAGCAGCCGGTCAGAGCTGCCCCAGCATTTT CASSRSELPQHF few NA TRBJ1-5 TRBV4-2
TGCGCCAGCAGCCAAGAGTCCAGGGTATTCCAGCCCCAGCATTTT CASSQESRVFQPQHF NA NA TRBJ1-5 TRBV4-1
TGTGCCAGCTCACCATACGCGGGAGGGGCCTTAAATGAGCAGTTCTTC CASSPYAGGALNEQFF once TRBD2 TRBJ2-1 TRBV18
TGTGCCAGAAGCTCCGCGGTACTTACCTATGGCTACACCTTC CARSSAVLTYGYTF NA NA TRBJ1-2 TRBV5-3
TGTGCCAGCAGCTTAGGGGGAAATAGCAATCAGCCCCAGCATTTT CASSLGGNSNQPQHF NA NA TRBJ1-5 TRBV7-2
TGTGCCAGCAGCGGAAACAGGGGGCGATCTGGAAACACCATATATTTT CASSGNRGRSGNTIYF NA TRBD1 TRBJ1-3 TRBV9
TGTGCCAGCACCCGGGACAGGGGGCTGAATGGCTACACCTTC CASTRDRGLNGYTF NA TRBD1 TRBJ1-2 TRBV5-4
TGTGCCAGCAGCTTATCAGGGGGCTCCTACAATGAGCAGTTCTTC CASSLSGGSYNEQFF NA TRBD1 TRBJ2-1 TRBV5-4
TGTGCCAGCTCACCACCGGCCCCAGGGGCTGGGGCCAACGTCCTGACTTTC CASSPPAPGAGANVLTF NA NA TRBJ2-6 TRBV18
TGCAGCGTAGCGAGCGGTAGCTCCTACAATGAGCAGTTCTTC CSVASGSSYNEQFF NA NA TRBJ2-1 TRBV29-1
TGTGCCAGCAGCTTAACCCATTCAGGGGCCGGGGAGACCCAGTACTTC CASSLTHSGAGETQYF NA NA TRBJ2-5 TRBV7-9
TGTGCCAGCAGCGTCGCCAGGGGAGGTACGGGGGATGAAAAACTGTTTTTT CASSVARGGTGDEKLFF NA NA TRBJ1-4 TRBV9
TGTGCCAGCTCACGGGACACCTCCTACGAGCAGTACTTC CASSRDTSYEQYF few NA TRBJ2-7 TRBV18
TGTGCCAGCAGCTTAGATAGAGGAACCAATGAGCAGTTCTTC CASSLDRGTNEQFF NA NA TRBJ2-1 TRBV11-2
TGTGCCAGCAGTGAATCGACTAGCGGGACCTACACAGATACGCAGTATTTT CASSESTSGTYTDTQYF NA TRBD2 TRBJ2-3 TRBV25-1
TGTGCCAGCAGCTTAAACGACAACGTCCTGACTTTC CASSLNDNVLTF NA NA TRBJ2-6 TRBV11-3
TGTGCCAGCAGTGTGGAGACCCAGTACTTC CASSVETQYF NA NA TRBJ2-5 TRBV2
TGCGCCAGCAGCTGGGGACTAGCGGAGGGCACAGATACGCAGTATTTT CASSWGLAEGTDTQYF NA TRBD2 TRBJ2-3 TRBV5-1
TGCGCCAGCAGCTTATCCGGGACAAAGTACGAGCAGTACTTC CASSLSGTKYEQYF NA NA TRBJ2-7 TRBV5-1
TGTGCCTGGAGTGTCGCAATCCTCCCGAACACCGGGGAGCTGTTTTTT CAWSVAILPNTGELFF NA NA TRBJ2-2 TRBV30
TGTGCCAGCAGCTTGAACTTAGGAACCGGGAGGGAAGAGACCCAGTACTTC CASSLNLGTGREETQYF NA TRBD2 TRBJ2-5 TRBV5-4
TGTGCCAGCAGCGGACTCAGTAGTGGGGTGGGTGAGCAGTTCTTC CASSGLSSGVGEQFF NA NA TRBJ2-1 TRBV9
TGTGCCTGGAGGGAGGCCAAAAACATTCAGTACTTC CAWREAKNIQYF NA NA TRBJ2-4 TRBV30
TGTGCCAGCAGCTTATACTGGGTCCCTGGAAACACCATATATTTT CASSLYWVPGNTIYF NA NA TRBJ1-3 TRBV7-2
TGTGCCAGCAGCTCGGGACAGGGGGCTCATACGCAGTATTTT CASSSGQGAHTQYF NA TRBD1 TRBJ2-3 TRBV7-9
TGTGCCAGCAGAGGAGGTAGCACAGACTACGAGCAGTACTTC CASRGGSTDYEQYF NA NA TRBJ2-7 TRBV5-4
TGCAGTGCCTCCGGGCACACTGAAGCTTTCTTT CSASGHTEAFF once NA TRBJ1-1 TRBV20-1
TGTGCCAGCAGCTTAAGTACAGATCAGCCCCAGCATTTT CASSLSTDQPQHF NA NA TRBJ1-5 TRBV7-8